The rows below give T cell receptor beta chains drawn from one sample of a study of shared clonotypes between healthy human individuals. Method: immunoSEQ multiplex PCR; TCRdb's copy keeps in-frame clones and lacks some. The repertoire holds about 2 million clones, with about 95% as singletons. The specimen sequenced was naive CD4+ T cells sorted from blood. The receptors were sampled from a man between 18 and 29 years old in good health. CDR3s include the opening cysteine and the closing phenylalanine or tryptophan. Each record gives: D gene, J gene, clone size, V gene, CDR3 DNA, CDR3 protein. D genes are given only for firm matches. Where a row states a size, it is once, few, many or the class of an expanded clone; other rows omit it.

TRBD1 TRBJ1-1 NA TRBV2 TGTGCCAGCTTCCCCTGGACAGGAGACCCCACTGAAGCTTTCTTT CASFPWTGDPTEAFF
TRBD1 TRBJ1-1 NA TRBV28 TGTGCCAGCAGTTCCGACAGGGTCCTAATCTCTGAAGCTTTCTTT CASSSDRVLISEAFF
TRBD1 TRBJ2-7 NA TRBV7-6 TGTGCCAGCAGCGCTGGGACAGTGGGCTCCTACGAGCAGTACTTC CASSAGTVGSYEQYF
NA TRBJ1-2 NA TRBV7-2 TGTGCCAGCAGCTTAGCGGCGGTGGCAAACTATGGCTACACCTTC CASSLAAVANYGYTF
NA TRBJ1-3 NA TRBV10-2 TGCGCCAGCAGTGCCCTATCCAACTCTGGAAACACCATATATTTT CASSALSNSGNTIYF
NA TRBJ1-5 few TRBV6-1 TGTGCCAGCAGTGGTACAGGGTGGAATCAGCCCCAGCATTTT CASSGTGWNQPQHF
NA TRBJ1-1 NA TRBV9 TGTGCCAGCAGCGTAGGAGGGAGCACTGAAGCTTTCTTT CASSVGGSTEAFF
NA TRBJ1-6 NA TRBV28 TGTGCCAGCAGGACCTCAGGAATTTCACCCCTCCACTTT CASRTSGISPLHF
NA TRBJ2-7 once TRBV12-1 TGTGCCAGCAGCTTCGCCCGAACCTACGAGCAGTACTTC CASSFARTYEQYF
NA TRBJ2-2 NA TRBV18 TGTGCCAGCTCACCACACCCGAACACCGGGGAGCTGTTTTTT CASSPHPNTGELFF
NA TRBJ2-1 NA TRBV10-3 TGTGCCATCAGTGACCCGGTCCGATACAATGAGCAGTTCTTC CAISDPVRYNEQFF
NA TRBJ2-2 NA TRBV9 TGTGCCAGCAGCGTAGGTCCAGGCGGGTTGGACACCGGGGAGCTGTTTTTT CASSVGPGGLDTGELFF
NA TRBJ2-1 NA TRBV6-5 TGTGCCAGCATGGGGCAGGGGGGTAACAATGAGCAGTTCTTC CASMGQGGNNEQFF
NA TRBJ2-3 NA TRBV5-1 TGCGCCAGCAGCTTGGAGCCACCCCTGGGCACAGATACGCAGTATTTT CASSLEPPLGTDTQYF
NA TRBJ1-6 NA TRBV10-3 TGTGCCATCCGAGGAGGGAATTCACCCCTCCACTTT CAIRGGNSPLHF
TRBD1 TRBJ2-3 NA TRBV7-9 TGTGCCAGCAGTCCGACAGGGTTTGAGACAGATACGCAGTATTTT CASSPTGFETDTQYF
NA TRBJ2-7 NA TRBV30 TGTGCCTGGGTAAGGACAGTCTCCTACGAGCAGTACTTC CAWVRTVSYEQYF
NA TRBJ2-5 NA TRBV28 TGTGCCAGCAGTTCAGGGCATCACACCCAGTACTTC CASSSGHHTQYF
NA TRBJ2-3 NA TRBV7-9 TGTGCCAGCAGCTTTGGGGGACTCCGCACAGATACGCAGTATTTT CASSFGGLRTDTQYF
TRBD1 TRBJ2-7 NA TRBV9 TGTGCCAGCAGCGTAGTAGGGACAGGGGCCTACGAGCAGTACTTC CASSVVGTGAYEQYF
TRBD2 TRBJ2-3 NA TRBV2 TGTGCCAGCAGTGGAAGCGGGGGGGCCACAGATACGCAGTATTTT CASSGSGGATDTQYF
TRBD1 TRBJ2-1 NA TRBV5-1 TGCGCCAGCAGCTTGGACAGGGGGCTCTACAATGAGCAGTTCTTC CASSLDRGLYNEQFF
TRBD2 TRBJ2-7 once TRBV7-6 TGTGCCAGCAGCTTAGGCGGTTCGGCTAGCGGGAGACGGTTCTACGAGCAGTACTTC CASSLGGSASGRRFYEQYF
TRBD2 TRBJ2-7 once TRBV7-6 TGTGCCAGCAGCACGGGGACTAGCGGGACTATCAACGAGCAGTACTTC CASSTGTSGTINEQYF
NA TRBJ2-3 NA TRBV5-6 TGTGCCAGCAGTTCTGACGTAAGTCACACAGATACGCAGTATTTT CASSSDVSHTDTQYF
NA TRBJ2-5 NA TRBV7-2 TGTGCCAGCAGCTCACTAGTGGGGGAGACCCAGTACTTC CASSSLVGETQYF
TRBD2 TRBJ2-2 once TRBV5-4 TGTGCCAGCAGCCGGACTAGCGGGAAGAACACCGGGGAGCTGTTTTTT CASSRTSGKNTGELFF
TRBD1 TRBJ1-6 NA TRBV6-6 TGTGCCAGCAGCTCTCAGGACAGGGGAGATTCACCCCTCCACTTT CASSSQDRGDSPLHF
NA TRBJ1-2 NA TRBV10-3 TGTGCCATCGGGGGGGACGGGATAGGCTACACCTTC CAIGGDGIGYTF
TRBD1 TRBJ2-7 NA TRBV25-1 TGTGCCAGCAGTGAATTCGGACAGGGTAACGAGCAGTACTTC CASSEFGQGNEQYF
TRBD1 TRBJ1-1 NA TRBV29-1 TGCAGCGTGGGCAGGGGGCTGACTGAAGCTTTCTTT CSVGRGLTEAFF
NA TRBJ2-7 many TRBV18 TGTGCCAGCTCACCACCGTGGCAGCCCTACGAGCAGTACTTC CASSPPWQPYEQYF
NA TRBJ2-5 NA TRBV5-4 TGTGCCAGCAGCCGACCGGACATCCAAGAGACCCAGTACTTC CASSRPDIQETQYF
NA TRBJ1-4 NA TRBV19 TGTGCCAGTCATGGGGGGAAATTGGGTGAAAAACTGTTTTTT CASHGGKLGEKLFF
NA TRBJ2-7 NA TRBV6-5 TGTGCCAGCAGTTCTACCTACGAGCAGTACTTC CASSSTYEQYF
TRBD1 TRBJ1-2 NA TRBV28 TGTGCCAGCAGTGAAGGGACAGGGTCCTATGGCTACACCTTC CASSEGTGSYGYTF
NA TRBJ1-5 NA TRBV12-1 TGTGCCAGCAGCTCCCGGGACGGGGATCAGCCCCAGCATTTT CASSSRDGDQPQHF
NA TRBJ1-3 NA TRBV7-9 TGTGCCAGCAGCCCACCCCCGGCTGGCGGAAACACCATATATTTT CASSPPPAGGNTIYF
NA TRBJ2-3 NA TRBV4-1 TGCGCCAGCAGCCGCCTTGAGATCCCCAGCACAGATACGCAGTATTTT CASSRLEIPSTDTQYF
TRBD1 TRBJ1-4 NA TRBV2 TGTGCCAGCAGGGGGACAGGGGGCAATTATGAAAAACTGTTTTTT CASRGTGGNYEKLFF
TRBD1 TRBJ2-1 NA TRBV2 TGTGCCAGCAGAGGGCCGGGACAGGAGCAGTTCTTC CASRGPGQEQFF
NA TRBJ1-1 NA TRBV5-1 TGCGCCAGCCGAATCATCGGGGACACTGAAGCTTTCTTT CASRIIGDTEAFF
NA TRBJ2-7 NA TRBV5-1 TGCGCCAGCAGCCTAGAGGGACTTTCCTACGAGCAGTACTTC CASSLEGLSYEQYF
NA TRBJ2-1 NA TRBV5-4 TGTGCCAGCAGCTTGGGGATTAGCTCCTACAATGAGCAGTTCTTC CASSLGISSYNEQFF
TRBD2 TRBJ2-1 NA TRBV2 TGTGCCAGCAGTGAAAATACTAGCGGGGGGCTTCGCTCCTACAATGAGCAGTTCTTC CASSENTSGGLRSYNEQFF
NA TRBJ1-1 NA TRBV5-4 TGTGCCAGCAGCTCGGCGGAGGGGCCTATCGCTGAAGCTTTCTTT CASSSAEGPIAEAFF
NA TRBJ1-2 NA TRBV18 TGTGCCAGCTCACCACGGCTCGAAAGCTATGGCTACACCTTC CASSPRLESYGYTF
NA TRBJ2-7 once TRBV2 TGTGCCAGCAGTGACCCAGGGTTCTCTATCTACGAGCAGTACTTC CASSDPGFSIYEQYF
NA TRBJ2-3 NA TRBV9 TGTGCCAGCAGCGTAGGGACTGCAGATACGCAGTATTTT CASSVGTADTQYF
NA TRBJ2-7 few TRBV7-2 TGTGCCAGCAGCCCAGACAGGTTTAGCTCCTACGAGCAGTACTTC CASSPDRFSSYEQYF
NA TRBJ1-5 NA TRBV19 TGTGCCAGTAGTATAGTCAGGCAGTTCCAGCATTTT CASSIVRQFQHF
NA TRBJ1-5 NA TRBV6-5 TGTGCCAGCAGTCCGGACAGAAATAGCAATCAGCCCCAGCATTTT CASSPDRNSNQPQHF
TRBD1 TRBJ2-3 once TRBV18 TGTGCCAGCTCACCACCGGGACAGGTACCCACAGATACGCAGTATTTT CASSPPGQVPTDTQYF
TRBD1 TRBJ1-3 NA TRBV30 TGTGCCTGGAGTGTACTGAACAGGGGGCTATCTGGAAACACCATATATTTT CAWSVLNRGLSGNTIYF
NA TRBJ1-6 NA TRBV28 TGTGCCAGCAGTTTACTTAATTCACCCCTCCACTTT CASSLLNSPLHF